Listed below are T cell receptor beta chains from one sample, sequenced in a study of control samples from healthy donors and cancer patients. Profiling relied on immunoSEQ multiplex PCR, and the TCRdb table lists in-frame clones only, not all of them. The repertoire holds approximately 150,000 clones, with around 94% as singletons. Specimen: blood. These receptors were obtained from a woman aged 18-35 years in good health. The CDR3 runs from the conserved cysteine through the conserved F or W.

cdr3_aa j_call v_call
CASSQDRGLAGKDEQYF TRBJ2-7 TRBV3-1/TRBV3-2
CATSPGGGPYEQYF TRBJ2-7 TRBV10-3
CASSYRTVQETQYF TRBJ2-5 TRBV6-6
CASSFEGSNIQYF TRBJ2-4 TRBV7-9
CASSRDRGRGTEAFF TRBJ1-1 TRBV6-5
CASSTGSNYGYTF TRBJ1-2 TRBV6-6
CASSQGNTEAFF TRBJ1-1 TRBV10-2
CASSPEQVNTEAFF TRBJ1-1 TRBV7-8
CASSPQTGLYYGYTF TRBJ1-2 TRBV6-5
CASRGQGSPLHF TRBJ1-6 TRBV12-3/TRBV12-4
CASSQVPGHSNTEAFF TRBJ1-1 TRBV4-1
CASSPRTGSKRSSGNTIYF TRBJ1-3 TRBV19
CASSLAQPDSGNTIYF TRBJ1-3 TRBV7-2
CASSLVGAAEAFF TRBJ1-1 TRBV27
CASSLAVRNTEAFF TRBJ1-1 TRBV28
CASSRQYNEQFF TRBJ2-1 TRBV6-6
CASSPLQGYLHGNTEAFF TRBJ1-1 TRBV18
CASSAAGDRGFFSGNTIYF TRBJ1-3 TRBV9
CASSRNGGNTEAFF TRBJ1-1 TRBV7-9
CASSSDSQETQYF TRBJ2-5 TRBV28
CASTTPSSNQPQHF TRBJ1-5 TRBV28
CASSLEETQYF TRBJ2-5 TRBV13
CASSYRTGAYNEQFF TRBJ2-1 TRBV6-5
CASSLGQDSPNEQFF TRBJ2-1 TRBV7-9
CASSLVRTTPRGDTQYF TRBJ2-3 TRBV7-9
CASMGENYGYTF TRBJ1-2 TRBV5-1
CASSQGPTSRGDEQYF TRBJ2-7 TRBV3-1/TRBV3-2
CASSYWPGSYSNQPQHF TRBJ1-5 TRBV7-2
CSASRAKRGETQYF TRBJ2-5 TRBV20-1
CASSLVSGQGQHF TRBJ1-5 TRBV12-3/TRBV12-4
CASNLGGSSNQPQHF TRBJ1-5 TRBV19
CASSPPRFAGEQFF TRBJ2-1 TRBV7-2
CASSQPDSYEQYF TRBJ2-7 TRBV4-2
CATRNTGSYEQYF TRBJ2-7 TRBV19
CASSLAGTSEGYTF TRBJ1-2 TRBV5-1
CASRRGEISNQPQHF TRBJ1-5 TRBV5-1
CATSREFGELFF TRBJ2-2 TRBV15
CASSSGLSGITDTQYF TRBJ2-3 TRBV27
CASSSMGLPNSPLHF TRBJ1-6 TRBV7-9
CASARSLGGYTF TRBJ1-2 TRBV19
CASYRSGGPEAFF TRBJ1-1 TRBV6-5
CASSLNTGNTIYF TRBJ1-3 TRBV28
CASSLMTGNQPQHF TRBJ1-5 TRBV5-6
CASSPGDRGISGNTIYF TRBJ1-3 TRBV18
CASSLGGITEAFF TRBJ1-1 TRBV7-2
CASSLARFSPGQVYETQYF TRBJ2-5 TRBV7-8
CASSPIGAAQPQHF TRBJ1-5 TRBV6-2/TRBV6-3
CASSEGGTQYF TRBJ2-5 TRBV2
CASTRDPNTEAFF TRBJ1-1 TRBV25-1
CASSDRGEDGYTF TRBJ1-2 TRBV10-2
CATSGAMGTEAFF TRBJ1-1 TRBV24-1
CASSLSGSGQPQHF TRBJ1-5 TRBV27
CASGLTGVFYGYTF TRBJ1-2 TRBV2
CAGRPHASGRSSYNEQFF TRBJ2-1 TRBV28
CATSEAGPTNQPQHF TRBJ1-5 TRBV24-1
CASSLRAGTGADTQYF TRBJ2-3 TRBV11-3
CASSLRDGSYEQYF TRBJ2-7 TRBV19
CASSLSGQNYGYTF TRBJ1-2 TRBV7-9
CAISGGEGTYEQYF TRBJ2-7 TRBV10-3